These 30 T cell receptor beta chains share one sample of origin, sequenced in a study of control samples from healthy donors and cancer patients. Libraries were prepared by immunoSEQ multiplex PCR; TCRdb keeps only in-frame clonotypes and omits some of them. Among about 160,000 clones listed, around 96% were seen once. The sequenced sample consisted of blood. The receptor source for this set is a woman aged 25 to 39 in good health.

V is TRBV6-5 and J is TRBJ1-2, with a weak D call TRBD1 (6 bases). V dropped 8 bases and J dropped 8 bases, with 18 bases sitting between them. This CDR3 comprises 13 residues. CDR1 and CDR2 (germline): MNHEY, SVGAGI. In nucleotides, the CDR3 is TGTGCCAGCGCCCGTTGGGGGCTCGGGGGCTACACCTTC. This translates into CASARWGLGGYTF.

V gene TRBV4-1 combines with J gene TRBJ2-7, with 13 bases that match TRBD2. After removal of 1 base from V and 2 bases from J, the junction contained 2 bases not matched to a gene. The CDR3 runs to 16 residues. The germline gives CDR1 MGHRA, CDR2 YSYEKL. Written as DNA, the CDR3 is TGCGCCAGCAGCCAAGGCACTAGCGGGGGGGCCTACGAGCAGTACTTC. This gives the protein CASSQGTSGGAYEQYF.

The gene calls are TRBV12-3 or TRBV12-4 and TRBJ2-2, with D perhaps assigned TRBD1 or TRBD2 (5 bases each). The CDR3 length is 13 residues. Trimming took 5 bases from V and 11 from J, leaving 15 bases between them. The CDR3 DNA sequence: TGTGCCAGCAGTGCAGCCCGGGACCAAGAGCTGTTTTTT. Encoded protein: CASSAARDQELFF.

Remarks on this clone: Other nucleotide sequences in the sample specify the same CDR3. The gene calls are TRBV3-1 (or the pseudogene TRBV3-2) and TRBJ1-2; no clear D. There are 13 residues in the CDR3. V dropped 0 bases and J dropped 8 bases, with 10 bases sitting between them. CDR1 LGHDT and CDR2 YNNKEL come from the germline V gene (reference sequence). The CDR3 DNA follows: TGTGCCAGCAGCCAAGATCGAGCACGCGGCTACACCTTC. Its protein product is CASSQDRARGYTF.

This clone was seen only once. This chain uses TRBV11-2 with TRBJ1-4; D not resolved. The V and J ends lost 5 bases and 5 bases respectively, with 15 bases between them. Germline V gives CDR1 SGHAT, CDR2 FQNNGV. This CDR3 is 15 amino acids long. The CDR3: CASSPSIGVNEKLFF. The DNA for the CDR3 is TGTGCCAGCAGCCCCTCGATTGGGGTGAATGAAAAACTGTTTTTT. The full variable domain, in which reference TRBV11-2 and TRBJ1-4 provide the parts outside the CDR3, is EAGVAQSPRYKIIEKRQSVAFWCNPISGHATLYWYQQILGQGPKLLIQFQNNGVVDDSQLPKDRFSAERLKGVDSTLKIQPAKLEDSAVYLCASSPSIGVNEKLFFGSGTQLSVL.

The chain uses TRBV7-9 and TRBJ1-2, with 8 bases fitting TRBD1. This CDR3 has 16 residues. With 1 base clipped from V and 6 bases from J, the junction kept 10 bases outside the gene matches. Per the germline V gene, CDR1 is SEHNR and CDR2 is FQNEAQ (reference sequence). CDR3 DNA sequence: TGTGCCAGCAGCTTAGAGTTTCAGGGGGCGGCGAATGGCTACACCTTC. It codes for CASSLEFQGAANGYTF.

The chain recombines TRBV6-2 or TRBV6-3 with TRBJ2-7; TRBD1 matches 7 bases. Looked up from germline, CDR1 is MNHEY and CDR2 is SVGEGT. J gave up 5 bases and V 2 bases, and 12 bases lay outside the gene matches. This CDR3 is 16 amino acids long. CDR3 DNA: TGTGCCAGCAGTTACCCTCCACAGGGGCTATCTGACGAGCAGTACTTC. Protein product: CASSYPPQGLSDEQYF.

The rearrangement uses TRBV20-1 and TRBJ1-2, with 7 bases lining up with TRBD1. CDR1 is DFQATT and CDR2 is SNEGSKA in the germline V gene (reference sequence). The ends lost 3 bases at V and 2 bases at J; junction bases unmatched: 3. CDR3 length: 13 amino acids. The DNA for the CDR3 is TGCAGTGCTAGTTCGGGACAGAACTATGGCTACACCTTC. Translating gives CSASSGQNYGYTF.

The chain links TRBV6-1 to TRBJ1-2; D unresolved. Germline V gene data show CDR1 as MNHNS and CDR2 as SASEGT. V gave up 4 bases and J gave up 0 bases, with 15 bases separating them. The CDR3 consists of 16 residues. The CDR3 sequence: CASSGPQVRANYGYTF. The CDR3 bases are TGTGCCAGCAGTGGGCCTCAGGTGAGAGCTAACTATGGCTACACCTTC.

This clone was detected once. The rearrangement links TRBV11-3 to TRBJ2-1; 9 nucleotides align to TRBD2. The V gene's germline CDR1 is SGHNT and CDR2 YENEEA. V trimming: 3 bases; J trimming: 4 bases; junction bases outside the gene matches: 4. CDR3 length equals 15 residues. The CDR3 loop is CASSFRAGGYNEQFF. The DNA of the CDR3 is TGTGCCAGCAGCTTCAGAGCGGGGGGTTACAATGAGCAGTTCTTC.

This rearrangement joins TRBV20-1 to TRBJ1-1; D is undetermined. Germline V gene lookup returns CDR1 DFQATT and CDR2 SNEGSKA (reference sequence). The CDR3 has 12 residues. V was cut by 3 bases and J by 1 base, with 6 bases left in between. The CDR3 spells CSASIPNTEAFF. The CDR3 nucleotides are TGCAGTGCTAGTATACCGAACACTGAAGCTTTCTTT.

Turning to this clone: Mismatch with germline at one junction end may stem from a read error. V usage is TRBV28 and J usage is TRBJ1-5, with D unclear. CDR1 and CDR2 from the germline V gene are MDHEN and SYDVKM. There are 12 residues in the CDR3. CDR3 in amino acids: CASTLSNQPQHF. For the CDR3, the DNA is TGTGCCAGCACTTTATCAAATCAGCCCCAGCATTTT.

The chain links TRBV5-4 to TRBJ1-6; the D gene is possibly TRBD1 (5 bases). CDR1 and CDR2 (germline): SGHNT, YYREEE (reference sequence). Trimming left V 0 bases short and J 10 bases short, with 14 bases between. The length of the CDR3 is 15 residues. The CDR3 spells CASSLGGQGDSPLHF. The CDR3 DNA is TGTGCCAGCAGCTTGGGTGGGCAGGGTGACTCACCCCTCCACTTT.

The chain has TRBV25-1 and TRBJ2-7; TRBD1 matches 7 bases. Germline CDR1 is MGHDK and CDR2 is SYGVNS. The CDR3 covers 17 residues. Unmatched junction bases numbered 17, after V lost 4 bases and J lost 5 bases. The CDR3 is CASSGERGLITTDEQYF. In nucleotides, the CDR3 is TGTGCCAGCAGTGGGGAGAGGGGGCTCATCACGACCGACGAGCAGTACTTC.

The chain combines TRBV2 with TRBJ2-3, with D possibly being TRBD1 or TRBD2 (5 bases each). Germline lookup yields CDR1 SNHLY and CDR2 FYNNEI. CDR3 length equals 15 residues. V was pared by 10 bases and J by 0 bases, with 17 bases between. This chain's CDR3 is CAIPGQATSTDTQYF. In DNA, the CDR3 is TGTGCCATCCCGGGGCAGGCCACTAGCACAGATACGCAGTATTTT.

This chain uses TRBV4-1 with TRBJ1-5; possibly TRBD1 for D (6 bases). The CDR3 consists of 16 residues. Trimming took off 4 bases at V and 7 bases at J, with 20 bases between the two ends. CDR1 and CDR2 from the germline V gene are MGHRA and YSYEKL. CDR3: CASSRASRGGSQPQHF. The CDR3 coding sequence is TGCGCCAGCAGCCGGGCTTCGAGGGGGGGCAGCCAGCCCCAGCATTTT.

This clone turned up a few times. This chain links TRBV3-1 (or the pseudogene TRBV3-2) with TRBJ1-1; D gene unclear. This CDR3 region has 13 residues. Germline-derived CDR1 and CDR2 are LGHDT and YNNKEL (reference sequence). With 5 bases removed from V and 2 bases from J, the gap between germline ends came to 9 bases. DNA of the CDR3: TGTGCCAGCAGCGTCCGATACAACACTGAAGCTTTCTTT. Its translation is CASSVRYNTEAFF.

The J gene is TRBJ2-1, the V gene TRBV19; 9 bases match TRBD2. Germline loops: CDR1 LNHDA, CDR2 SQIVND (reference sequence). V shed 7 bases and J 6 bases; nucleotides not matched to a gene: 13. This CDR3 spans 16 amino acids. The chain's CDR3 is CASNDRGTSPPNEQFF. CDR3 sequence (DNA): TGTGCCAGTAATGACCGAGGGACTAGCCCCCCCAATGAGCAGTTCTTC.

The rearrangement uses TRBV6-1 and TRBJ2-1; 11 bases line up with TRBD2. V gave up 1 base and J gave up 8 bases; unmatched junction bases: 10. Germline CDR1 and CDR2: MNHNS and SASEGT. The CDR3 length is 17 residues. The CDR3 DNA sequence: TGTGCCAGCAGTGAAGAGGAGCTAGCGGGAGGAATTTATGAGCAGTTCTTC. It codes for CASSEEELAGGIYEQFF.

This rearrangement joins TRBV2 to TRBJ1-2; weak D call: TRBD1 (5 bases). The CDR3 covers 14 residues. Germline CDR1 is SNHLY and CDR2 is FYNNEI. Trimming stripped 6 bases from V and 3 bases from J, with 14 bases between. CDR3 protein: CASSPGTGYYGYTF. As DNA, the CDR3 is TGTGCCAGCAGCCCTGGGACGGGTTACTATGGCTACACCTTC. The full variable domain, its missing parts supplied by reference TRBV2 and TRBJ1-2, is EPEVTQTPSHQVTQMGQEVILRCVPISNHLYFYWYRQILGQKVEFLVSFYNNEISEKSEIFDDQFSVERPDGSNFTLKIRSTKLEDSAMYFCASSPGTGYYGYTFGSGTRLTVV.

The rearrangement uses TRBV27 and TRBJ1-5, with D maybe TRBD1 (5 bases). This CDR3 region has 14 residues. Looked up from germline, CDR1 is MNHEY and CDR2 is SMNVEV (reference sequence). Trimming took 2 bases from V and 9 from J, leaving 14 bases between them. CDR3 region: CASSLRTYLGPQHF. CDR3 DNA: TGTGCCAGCAGTTTACGGACATACCTAGGGCCCCAGCATTTT.

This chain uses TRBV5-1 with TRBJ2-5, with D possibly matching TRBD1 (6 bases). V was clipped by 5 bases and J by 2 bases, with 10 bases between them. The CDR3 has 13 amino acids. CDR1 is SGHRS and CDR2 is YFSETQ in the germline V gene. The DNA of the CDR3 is TGCGCCAGCAGTTTTAGGGGGCAAGAGACCCAGTACTTC. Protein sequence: CASSFRGQETQYF.

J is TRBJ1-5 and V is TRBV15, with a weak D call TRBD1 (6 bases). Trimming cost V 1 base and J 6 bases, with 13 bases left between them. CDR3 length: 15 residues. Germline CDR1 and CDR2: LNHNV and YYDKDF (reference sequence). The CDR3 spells CATSRGGPVGQPQHF. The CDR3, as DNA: TGTGCCACCAGCAGAGGGGGGCCGGTCGGTCAGCCCCAGCATTTT.

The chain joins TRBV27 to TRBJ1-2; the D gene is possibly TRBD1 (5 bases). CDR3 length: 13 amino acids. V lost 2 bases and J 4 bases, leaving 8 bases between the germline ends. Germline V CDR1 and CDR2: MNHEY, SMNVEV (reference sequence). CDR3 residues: CASSLERGYGYTF. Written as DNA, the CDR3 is TGTGCCAGCAGTTTAGAAAGGGGCTATGGCTACACCTTC.

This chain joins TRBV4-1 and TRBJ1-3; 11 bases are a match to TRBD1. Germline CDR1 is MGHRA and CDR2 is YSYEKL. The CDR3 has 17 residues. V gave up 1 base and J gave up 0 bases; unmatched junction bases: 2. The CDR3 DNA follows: TGCGCCAGCAGCCAAGGGACAGGGGGCTTCTCTGGAAACACCATATATTTT. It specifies CASSQGTGGFSGNTIYF.

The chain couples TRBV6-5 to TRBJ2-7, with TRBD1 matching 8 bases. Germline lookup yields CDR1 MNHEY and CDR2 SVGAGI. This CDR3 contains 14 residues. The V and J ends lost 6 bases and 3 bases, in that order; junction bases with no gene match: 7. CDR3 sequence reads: CASSATGANYEQYF. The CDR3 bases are TGTGCCAGCAGCGCGACAGGGGCGAACTACGAGCAGTACTTC.

Written as DNA, the CDR3 is TGCGCCAGCAGCTATGAAGGCGGCGATGGCTACACCTTC. This encodes CASSYEGGDGYTF. This chain connects TRBV5-1 to TRBJ1-2, with D uncertain. V lost 3 bases and J 6 bases, leaving 12 bases between the germline ends. The CDR3 extends over 13 amino acids. Looked up from germline, CDR1 is SGHRS and CDR2 is YFSETQ. The full variable domain, completed using reference TRBV5-1 and TRBJ1-2, is KAGVTQTPRYLIKTRGQQVTLSCSPISGHRSVSWYQQTPGQGLQFLFEYFSETQRNKGNFPGRFSGRQFSNSRSEMNVSTLELGDSALYLCASSYEGGDGYTFGSGTRLTVV.

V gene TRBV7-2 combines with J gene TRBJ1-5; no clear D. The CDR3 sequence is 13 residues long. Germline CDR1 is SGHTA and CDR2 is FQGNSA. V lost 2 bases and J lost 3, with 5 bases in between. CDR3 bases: TGTGCCAGCAGCTTAAGGTACAATCAGCCCCAGCATTTT. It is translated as CASSLRYNQPQHF.

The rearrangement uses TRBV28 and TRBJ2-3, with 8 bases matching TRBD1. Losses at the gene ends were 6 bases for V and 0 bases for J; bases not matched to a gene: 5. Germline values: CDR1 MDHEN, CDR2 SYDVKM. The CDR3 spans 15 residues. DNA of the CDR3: TGTGCCAGCAGCCGCCGGACAGGGAGCACAGATACGCAGTATTTT. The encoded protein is CASSRRTGSTDTQYF.

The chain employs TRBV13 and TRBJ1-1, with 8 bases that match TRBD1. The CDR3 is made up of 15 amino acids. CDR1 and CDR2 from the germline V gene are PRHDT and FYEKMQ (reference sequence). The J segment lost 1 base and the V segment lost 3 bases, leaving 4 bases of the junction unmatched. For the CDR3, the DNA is TGTGCCAGCAGCTTGCCTGGGACAGGGAACACTGAAGCTTTCTTT. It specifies CASSLPGTGNTEAFF.